These 11 T cell receptor beta chains were all obtained from the same sample, sequenced in a study of Graves' ophthalmopathy and Graves' hyperthyroidism. The study amplified TCR beta CDR3 regions using RNA transcripts. First-round RT-PCR relied on HTBI primers, and a second-round multiplex PCR came next. Each CDR3 protein is one row after TCRdb ran MiXCR on the multiplex PCR reads. Of a few hundred thousand distinct CDR3 sequences in the sample, about 18% were seen once. The sample comprised peripheral blood. All receptors derive from an adult woman with stable Graves' hyperthyroidism.

The CDR3 DNA reads TGTGCCAGCAGTTACGGTTCTAGGAGAGCTTTCTTT. Translated, it gives CASSYGSRRAFF. This sequence joins TRBV6-5 and TRBJ1-1; D is uncertain. Germline V gene lookup returns CDR1 MNHEY and CDR2 SVGAGI. Trimming took 2 bases from V and 10 from J, leaving 11 bases between them. The CDR3 is 12 residues long.

This clonotype was seen ten or more times. This chain uses TRBV7-8 with TRBJ2-2; tentatively, D is TRBD2 (6 bases). Germline V gene sequence: CDR1 SGHVS, CDR2 FQNEAQ. The CDR3 loop spans 16 amino acids. Trimming stripped 5 bases from V and 2 bases from J, with 15 bases between. The DNA of the CDR3 is TGTGCCAGCAGCCCTCGGACGGGAGCAAACACCGGGGAGCTGTTTTTT. Translating it yields CASSPRTGANTGELFF.

This chain joins TRBV5-1 and TRBJ1-2; unclear D gene. This CDR3 has 13 amino acids. Germline assignment: CDR1 SGHRS and CDR2 YFSETQ. V lost 0 bases and J lost 7, with 10 bases in between. The CDR3 region has the DNA TGCGCCAGCAGCTTGGATCGGTCCCCTGGCTACACCTTC. It encodes CASSLDRSPGYTF.

This clonotype was counted many times. The gene calls are TRBV20-1 and TRBJ2-5, with a weak D call TRBD2 (6 bases). From germline, CDR1 is DFQATT and CDR2 SNEGSKA (reference sequence). With 6 bases removed from V and 5 bases from J, the gap between germline ends came to 16 bases. The CDR3 is made up of 13 amino acids. This CDR3 reads CSATGGIGETQYF. CDR3 coding DNA: TGCAGTGCAACCGGCGGGATCGGGGAGACCCAGTACTTC.

The chain combines TRBV6-2 or TRBV6-3 with TRBJ1-2, with 7 positions matching TRBD1. This CDR3 has 18 residues. Germline V gene sequence: CDR1 MNHEY, CDR2 SVGEGT. The junction had 12 bases not matched to a gene; V was cut back by 2 bases and J by 0 bases. Here the CDR3 reads CASSYDPTGSRANYGYTF. The CDR3 bases are TGTGCCAGCAGTTACGACCCGACAGGGTCGAGAGCTAACTATGGCTACACCTTC.

V is TRBV11-1 and J is TRBJ1-1; 12 positions agree with TRBD1. Germline assignment: CDR1 SGHAT and CDR2 FQDESV (reference sequence). This CDR3 has 16 residues. Germline trimming cut 5 bases from V and 3 bases from J; bases unmatched to any gene: 7. The CDR3 sequence: CASSRGQGAVDTEAFF. Here the CDR3 DNA reads TGTGCCAGCAGCCGGGGACAGGGGGCCGTGGACACTGAAGCTTTCTTT. Drawing the rest from reference TRBV11-1 and TRBJ1-1, the complete variable domain is EAEVAQSPRYKITEKSQAVAFWCDPISGHATLYWYRQILGQGPELLVQFQDESVVDDSQLPKDRFSAERLKGVDSTLKIQPAELGDSAMYLCASSRGQGAVDTEAFFGQGTRLTVV.

This clonotype was counted ten times or more. The chain joins TRBV5-4 to TRBJ2-7; 8 bases are a match to TRBD1. The CDR3 is 15 residues long. Germline-derived CDR1 and CDR2 are SGHNT and YYREEE (reference sequence). The trim removed 1 base at V and 0 bases at J, leaving 3 bases unmatched. The CDR3 nucleotides read TGTGCCAGCAGCTTGACAACAGGGGGCTCCTACGAGCAGTACTTC. Translated, it gives CASSLTTGGSYEQYF.

Ten or more counts support this clonotype. The gene calls are TRBV25-1 and TRBJ2-3; D call uncertain. The germline V and J ends were trimmed by 4 bases and 3 bases, with 8 bases remaining between them. This CDR3 spans 13 amino acids. Germline assignment: CDR1 MGHDK and CDR2 SYGVNS. The CDR3 sequence: CASSVSGTDTQYF. In nucleotides, the CDR3 is TGTGCCAGCAGTGTTTCGGGTACAGATACGCAGTATTTT.

This clonotype appeared many times. The rearrangement joins TRBV12-3 or TRBV12-4 to TRBJ2-7; possibly TRBD1 for D (6 bases). The length of the CDR3 is 13 residues. Trimming removed 4 bases from V and 1 base from J, with 8 bases in between. In nucleotides, the CDR3 is TGTGCCAGCAGTTACAGGGCTTCCTACGAGCAGTACTTC. Encoded protein: CASSYRASYEQYF.

This clonotype was counted ten times or more. The chain combines TRBV27 with TRBJ1-1; tentative D call: TRBD1 (6 bases). Germline lookup yields CDR1 MNHEY and CDR2 SMNVEV (reference sequence). This CDR3 comprises 13 residues. V was trimmed by 8 bases and J by 3 bases, leaving 13 bases between them. CDR3 DNA: TGTGCCAGCCAGGGGAGGAGGTACACTGAAGCTTTCTTT. Translating it yields CASQGRRYTEAFF.

This clonotype has a count of ten or more. This sequence joins TRBV6-1 and TRBJ1-3; D remains unclear. The CDR3 length is 11 residues. Germline V gives CDR1 MNHNS, CDR2 SASEGT. The ends were cut back, 6 bases at V and 3 bases at J, with 3 bases in the middle. CDR3 residues: CASRFGNTIYF. The CDR3 nucleotides read TGTGCCAGCAGATTTGGAAACACCATATATTTT.